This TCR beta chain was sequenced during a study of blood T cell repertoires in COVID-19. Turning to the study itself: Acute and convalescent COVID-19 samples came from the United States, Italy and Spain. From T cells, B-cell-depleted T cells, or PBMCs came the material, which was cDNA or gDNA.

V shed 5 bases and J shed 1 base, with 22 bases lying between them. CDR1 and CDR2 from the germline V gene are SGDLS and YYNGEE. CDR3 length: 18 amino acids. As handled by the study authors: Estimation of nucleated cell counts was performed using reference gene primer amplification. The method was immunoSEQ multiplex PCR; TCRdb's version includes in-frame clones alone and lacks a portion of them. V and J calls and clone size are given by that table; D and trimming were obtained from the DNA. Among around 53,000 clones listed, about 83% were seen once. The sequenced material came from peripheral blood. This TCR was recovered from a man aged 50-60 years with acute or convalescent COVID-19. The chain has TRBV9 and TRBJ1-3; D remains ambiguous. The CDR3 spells CASRPVGGLGFSGNTIYF. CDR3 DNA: TGTGCCAGCAGGCCTGTAGGTGGACTTGGTTTTTCTGGAAACACCATATATTTT.